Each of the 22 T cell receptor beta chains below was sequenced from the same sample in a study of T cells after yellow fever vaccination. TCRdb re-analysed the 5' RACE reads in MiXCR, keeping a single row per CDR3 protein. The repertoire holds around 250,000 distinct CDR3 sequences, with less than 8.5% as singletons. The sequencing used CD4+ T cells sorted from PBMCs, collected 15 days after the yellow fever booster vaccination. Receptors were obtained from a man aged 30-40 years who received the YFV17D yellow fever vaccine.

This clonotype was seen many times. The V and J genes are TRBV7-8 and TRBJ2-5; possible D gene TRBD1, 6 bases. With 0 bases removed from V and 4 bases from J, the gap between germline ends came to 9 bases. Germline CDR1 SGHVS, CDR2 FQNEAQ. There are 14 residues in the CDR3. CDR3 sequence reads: CASSLAQGRETQYF. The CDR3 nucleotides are TGTGCCAGCAGCTTAGCGCAGGGGAGAGAGACCCAGTACTTC.

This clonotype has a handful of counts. CDR3 amino acids: CASSQGPTNTEAFF. The CDR3 bases are TGTGCCAGCAGCCAAGGCCCCACAAACACTGAAGCTTTCTTT. The rearrangement links TRBV7-9 to TRBJ1-1; D ambiguous. Germline CDR1 SEHNR, CDR2 FQNEAQ (reference sequence). The CDR3 has 14 amino acids. V lost 5 bases to trimming and J lost 2 bases, with 12 bases between them.

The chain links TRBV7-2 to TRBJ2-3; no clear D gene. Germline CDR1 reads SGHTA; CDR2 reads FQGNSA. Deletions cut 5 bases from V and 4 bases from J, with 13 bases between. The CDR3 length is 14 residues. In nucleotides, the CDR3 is TGTGCCAGCAGCCTCCGGCCAGTGGCAGATACGCAGTATTTT. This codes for CASSLRPVADTQYF.

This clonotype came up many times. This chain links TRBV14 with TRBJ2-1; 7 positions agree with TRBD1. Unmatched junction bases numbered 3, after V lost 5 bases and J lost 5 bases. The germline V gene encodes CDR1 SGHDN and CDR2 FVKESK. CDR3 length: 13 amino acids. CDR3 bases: TGTGCCAGCAGCAACGGACAGGACAATGAGCAGTTCTTC. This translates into CASSNGQDNEQFF.

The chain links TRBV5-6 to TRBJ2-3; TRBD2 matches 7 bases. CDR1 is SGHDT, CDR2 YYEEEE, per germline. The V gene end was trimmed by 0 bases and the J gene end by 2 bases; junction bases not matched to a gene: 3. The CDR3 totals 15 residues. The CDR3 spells CASSLGGRATDTQYF. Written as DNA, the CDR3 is TGTGCCAGCAGCTTGGGTGGGAGGGCCACAGATACGCAGTATTTT.

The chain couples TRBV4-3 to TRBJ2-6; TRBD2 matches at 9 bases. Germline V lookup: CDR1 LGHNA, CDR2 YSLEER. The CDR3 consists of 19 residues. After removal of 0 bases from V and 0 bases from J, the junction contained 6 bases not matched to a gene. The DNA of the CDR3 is TGCGCCAGCAGCCAAGAACGTATTAGCGGGAGCTCTGGGGCCAACGTCCTGACTTTC. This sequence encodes CASSQERISGSSGANVLTF.

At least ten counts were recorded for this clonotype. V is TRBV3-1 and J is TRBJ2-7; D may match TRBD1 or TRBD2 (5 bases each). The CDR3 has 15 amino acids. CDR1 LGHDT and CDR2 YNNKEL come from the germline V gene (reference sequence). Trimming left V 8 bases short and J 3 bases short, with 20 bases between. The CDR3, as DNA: TGTGCCAGCGGGACCGTGGGGCAACTATTCTACGAGCAGTACTTC. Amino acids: CASGTVGQLFYEQYF.

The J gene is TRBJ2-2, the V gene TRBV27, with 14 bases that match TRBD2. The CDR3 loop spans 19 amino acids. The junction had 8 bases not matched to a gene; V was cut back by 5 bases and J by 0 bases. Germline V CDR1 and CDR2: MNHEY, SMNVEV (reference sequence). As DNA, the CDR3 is TGTGCCAGCAGTCCCCTAGGGACTAGCGGGAGCTCGAACACCGGGGAGCTGTTTTTT. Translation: CASSPLGTSGSSNTGELFF.

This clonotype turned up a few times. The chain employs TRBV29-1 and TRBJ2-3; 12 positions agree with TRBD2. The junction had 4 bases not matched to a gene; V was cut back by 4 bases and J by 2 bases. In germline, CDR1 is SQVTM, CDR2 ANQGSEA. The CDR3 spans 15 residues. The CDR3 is CSVVTSGSYTDTQYF. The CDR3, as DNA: TGCAGCGTTGTGACTAGCGGGAGCTACACAGATACGCAGTATTTT.

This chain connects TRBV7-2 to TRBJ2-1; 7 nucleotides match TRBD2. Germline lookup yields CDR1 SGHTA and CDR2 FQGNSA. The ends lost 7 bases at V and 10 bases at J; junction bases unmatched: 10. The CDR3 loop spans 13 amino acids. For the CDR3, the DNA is TGTGCCAGCACCCCTCAACGCGGGAGCGAGCAGTTCTTC. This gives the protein CASTPQRGSEQFF.

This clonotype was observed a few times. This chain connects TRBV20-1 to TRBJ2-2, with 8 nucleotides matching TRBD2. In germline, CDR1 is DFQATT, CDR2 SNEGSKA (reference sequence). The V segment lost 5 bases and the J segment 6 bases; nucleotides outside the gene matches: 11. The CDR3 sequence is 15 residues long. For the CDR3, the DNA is TGCAGTGCTCGTAGGGGTAGCGGGATCGCCGGGGAGCTGTTTTTT. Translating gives CSARRGSGIAGELFF.

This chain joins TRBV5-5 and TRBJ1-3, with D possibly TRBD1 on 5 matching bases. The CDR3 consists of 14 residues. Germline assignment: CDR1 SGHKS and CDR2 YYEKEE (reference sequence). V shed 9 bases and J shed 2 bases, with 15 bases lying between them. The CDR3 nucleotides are TGTGCCATGAGCCCAGGGACCCCTGGAAACACCATATATTTT. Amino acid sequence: CAMSPGTPGNTIYF.

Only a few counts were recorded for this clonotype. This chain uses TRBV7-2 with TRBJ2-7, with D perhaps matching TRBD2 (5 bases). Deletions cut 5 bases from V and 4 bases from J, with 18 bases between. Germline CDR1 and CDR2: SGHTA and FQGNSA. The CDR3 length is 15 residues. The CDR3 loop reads CASSLQIAPGYEQYF. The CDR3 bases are TGTGCCAGCAGCCTACAGATCGCCCCGGGGTACGAGCAGTACTTC.

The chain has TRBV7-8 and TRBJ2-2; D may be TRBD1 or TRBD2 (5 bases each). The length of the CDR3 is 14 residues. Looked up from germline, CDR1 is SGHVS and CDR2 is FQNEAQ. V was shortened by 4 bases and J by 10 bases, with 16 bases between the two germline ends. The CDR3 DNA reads TGTGCCAGCAGCTACCAGGGAGTCTGGCAGGAGCTGTTTTTT. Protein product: CASSYQGVWQELFF.

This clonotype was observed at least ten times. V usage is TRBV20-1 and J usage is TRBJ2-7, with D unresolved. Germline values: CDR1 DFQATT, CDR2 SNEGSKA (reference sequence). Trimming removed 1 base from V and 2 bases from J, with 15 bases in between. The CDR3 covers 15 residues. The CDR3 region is CSARAQNSRPYEQYF. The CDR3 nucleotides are TGCAGTGCTAGAGCGCAAAACAGCCGTCCCTACGAGCAGTACTTC.

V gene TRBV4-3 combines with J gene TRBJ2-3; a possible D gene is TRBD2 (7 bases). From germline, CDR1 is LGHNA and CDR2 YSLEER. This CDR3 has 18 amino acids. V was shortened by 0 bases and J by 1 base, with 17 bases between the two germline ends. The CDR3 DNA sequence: TGCGCCAGCAGCCAAGATAGTTCGGGGGGCGGGGGCACAGATACGCAGTATTTT. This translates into CASSQDSSGGGGTDTQYF.

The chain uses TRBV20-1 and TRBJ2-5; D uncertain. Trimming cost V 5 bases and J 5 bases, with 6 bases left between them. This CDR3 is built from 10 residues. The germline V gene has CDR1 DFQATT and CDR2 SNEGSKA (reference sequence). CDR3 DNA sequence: TGCAGTGCTGCGCGGGAGACCCAGTACTTC. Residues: CSAARETQYF.

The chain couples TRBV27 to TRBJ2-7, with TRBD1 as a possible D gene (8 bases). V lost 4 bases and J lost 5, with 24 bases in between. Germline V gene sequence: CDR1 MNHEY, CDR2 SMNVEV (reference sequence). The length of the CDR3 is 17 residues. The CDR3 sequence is CASSSGRGGTGSNEQYF. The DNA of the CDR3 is TGTGCCAGCAGTTCGGGGAGGGGGGGGACAGGTAGCAACGAGCAGTACTTC.

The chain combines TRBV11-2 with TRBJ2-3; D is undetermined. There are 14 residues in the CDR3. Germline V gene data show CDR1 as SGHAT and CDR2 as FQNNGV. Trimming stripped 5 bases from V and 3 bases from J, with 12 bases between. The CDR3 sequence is CASSPRYFTDTQYF. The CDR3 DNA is TGTGCCAGCAGCCCCAGGTACTTTACAGATACGCAGTATTTT. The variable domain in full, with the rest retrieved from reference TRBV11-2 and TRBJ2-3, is EAGVAQSPRYKIIEKRQSVAFWCNPISGHATLYWYQQILGQGPKLLIQFQNNGVVDDSQLPKDRFSAERLKGVDSTLKIQPAKLEDSAVYLCASSPRYFTDTQYFGPGTRLTVL.

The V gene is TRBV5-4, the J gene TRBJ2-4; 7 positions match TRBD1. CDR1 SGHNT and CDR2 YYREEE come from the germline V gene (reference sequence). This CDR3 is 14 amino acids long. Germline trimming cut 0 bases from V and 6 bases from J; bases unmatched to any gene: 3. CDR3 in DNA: TGTGCCAGCAGCTTGGCCGGACAGGCAAACATTCAGTACTTC. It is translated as CASSLAGQANIQYF.

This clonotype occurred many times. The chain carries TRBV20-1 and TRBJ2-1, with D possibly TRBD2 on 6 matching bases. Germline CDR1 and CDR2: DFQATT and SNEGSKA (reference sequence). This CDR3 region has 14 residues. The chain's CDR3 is CSKVPGLKSHEQFF. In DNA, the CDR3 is TGCAGCAAAGTTCCGGGACTCAAGTCCCATGAGCAGTTCTTC.

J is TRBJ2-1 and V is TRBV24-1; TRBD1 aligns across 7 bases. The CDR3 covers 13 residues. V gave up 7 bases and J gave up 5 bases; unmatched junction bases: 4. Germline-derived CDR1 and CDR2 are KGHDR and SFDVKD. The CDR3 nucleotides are TGTGCCACCAGCGACAGGGTAAACAATGAGCAGTTCTTC. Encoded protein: CATSDRVNNEQFF.